The 27 T cell receptor beta chains listed next were all sequenced from one sample in a study of T cells expressing NK-cell markers. TCRdb re-called the 5' RACE reads, yielding one record per CDR3 amino acid sequence without DNA. Recorded for this sample: hundreds of thousands of distinct CDR3 sequences. Sequencing was performed on blood T cells: a sorted CD56 or NKG2C T cell subset, CD4+ or CD8+ T cells, or bulk PBMC T cells (not recorded which). Every receptor here comes from a man between 18 and 29 years old in good health.

The chain employs TRBV20-1 and TRBJ2-1; TCRdb's D call of TRBD1 is untestable without DNA. Germline CDR1 and CDR2: DFQATT and SNEGSKA (reference sequence). The CDR3 spans 17 residues. The CDR3 is CSARDLIQGVRYNEQFF.

The rearrangement joins TRBV6-2 or TRBV6-3 to TRBJ1-6; TCRdb returns TRBD1, unconfirmable since there is no DNA. CDR3 length: 16 amino acids. Germline CDR1 MNHEY, CDR2 SVGEGT. CDR3 region: CASTPGQGQDNSPLHF.

V usage is TRBV29-1 and J usage is TRBJ2-7; TCRdb lists TRBD2, though no DNA is available to test this call. CDR3 size: 14 residues. Germline CDR1 reads SQVTM; CDR2 reads ANQGSEA. The CDR3 sequence: CSVLVAGGPYEQYF.

The rearrangement joins TRBV10-1 to TRBJ2-4; without DNA, the TCRdb call of TRBD1 cannot be checked. Germline V gene sequence: CDR1 WNHNN, CDR2 SYGVQD (reference sequence). This CDR3 region has 13 residues. The CDR3 protein is CASSRSGKNIQYF.

CDR3 amino acids: CATSEGQGWENIQYF. The chain carries TRBV24-1 and TRBJ2-4; TCRdb's D call, TRBD1, is unchecked because there is no DNA. The CDR3 is 15 amino acids. Germline V gene sequence: CDR1 KGHDR, CDR2 SFDVKD.

This chain connects TRBV5-1 to TRBJ2-3; lacking DNA, the TRBD1 call made by TCRdb goes unchecked. The CDR3 is 15 residues long. Germline V lookup: CDR1 SGHRS, CDR2 YFSETQ. This chain's CDR3 is CASSLAGRSLDTQYF. Full variable domain (outside the CDR3, taken from reference TRBV5-1 and TRBJ2-3): KAGVTQTPRYLIKTRGQQVTLSCSPISGHRSVSWYQQTPGQGLQFLFEYFSETQRNKGNFPGRFSGRQFSNSRSEMNVSTLELGDSALYLCASSLAGRSLDTQYFGPGTRLTVL.

The chain recombines TRBV12-3 or TRBV12-4 with TRBJ2-3; TCRdb's D call of TRBD2 is untestable without DNA. The length of the CDR3 is 14 residues. CDR3 in amino acids: CADKLAEGSDTQYF.

The J gene is TRBJ2-1, the V gene TRBV19. Germline V lookup: CDR1 LNHDA, CDR2 SQIVND (reference sequence). The CDR3 spans 14 residues. CDR3 sequence: CASSIGLAYNEQFF.

The chain links TRBV10-3 to TRBJ2-2; TCRdb returns TRBD1, unconfirmable since there is no DNA. From germline, CDR1 is ENHRY and CDR2 SYGVKD. The CDR3 length is 16 residues. CDR3 region: CAISANRDTAPGELFF.

The chain combines TRBV19 with TRBJ2-3; TCRdb names TRBD1, which stays unverified in the absence of DNA. This CDR3 spans 14 amino acids. Germline lookup yields CDR1 LNHDA and CDR2 SQIVND (reference sequence). The CDR3 here is CASRGQPGADTQYF.

The genes are TRBV27 and TRBJ2-3; TCRdb names TRBD2, which stays unverified in the absence of DNA. Looked up from germline, CDR1 is MNHEY and CDR2 is SMNVEV (reference sequence). This CDR3 spans 19 amino acids. The CDR3 reads CASSLTYNVKWEVTDTQYF.

The genes are TRBV2 and TRBJ2-7; no DNA is available, so the TRBD1 call from TCRdb remains unchecked. Germline CDR1 is SNHLY and CDR2 is FYNNEI. The CDR3 is made up of 15 amino acids. The CDR3: CASSEWLDGGSEQYF.

This chain joins TRBV12-3 or TRBV12-4 and TRBJ2-1; absent DNA, TCRdb's TRBD1 call cannot be checked. The CDR3 has 14 amino acids. The CDR3 reads CASSLVIGGTEQFF.

V is TRBV25-1 and J is TRBJ2-4; TCRdb selects TRBD1, and the lack of DNA leaves this call unchecked. The germline V gene encodes CDR1 MGHDK and CDR2 SYGVNS. This CDR3 has 17 amino acids. The chain's CDR3 is CAIEPGPRGGAKNIQYF. Full variable domain (missing parts from reference TRBV25-1 and TRBJ2-4): EADIYQTPRYLVIGTGKKITLECSQTMGHDKMYWYQQDPGMELHLIHYSYGVNSTEKGDLSSESTVSRIRTEHFPLTLESARPSHTSQYLCAIEPGPRGGAKNIQYFGAGTRLSVL.

V is TRBV2 and J is TRBJ2-7. The CDR3 sequence is 11 residues long. Germline V gene sequence: CDR1 SNHLY, CDR2 FYNNEI. CDR3 amino acids: CASKEGYEQYF.

The rearrangement links TRBV18 to TRBJ2-1; the TCRdb call, TRBD1, lacks DNA for checking. CDR1 is KGHSH, CDR2 LQKENI, per germline. The CDR3 totals 15 residues. The CDR3 spells CASSTSQGPANEQFF.

This sequence joins TRBV4-2 and TRBJ2-5; checking the TCRdb D call of TRBD2 is not possible without DNA. This CDR3 spans 16 amino acids. CDR1 is LGHNA and CDR2 is YNFKEQ in the germline V gene. The CDR3 loop is CASSQVLAGDRRTQYF.

V usage is TRBV9 and J usage is TRBJ1-2; lacking DNA, the TRBD1 call made by TCRdb goes unchecked. Germline V gene data show CDR1 as SGDLS and CDR2 as YYNGEE. The CDR3 is 15 amino acids. CDR3 amino acids: CASSPRTAYIYGYTF. Full variable domain (missing parts from reference TRBV9 and TRBJ1-2): DSGVTQTPKHLITATGQRVTLRCSPRSGDLSVYWYQQSLDQGLQFLIQYYNGEERAKGNILERFSAQQFPDLHSELNLSSLELGDSALYFCASSPRTAYIYGYTFGSGTRLTVV.

J is TRBJ2-1 and V is TRBV12-3 or TRBV12-4; TCRdb indicates TRBD1, and absent DNA this call remains unverified. This CDR3 is built from 15 residues. CDR3 sequence reads: CASTEMTGGRNEQFF.

This sequence joins TRBV12-3 or TRBV12-4 and TRBJ2-4; TCRdb selects TRBD1, and the lack of DNA leaves this call unchecked. This CDR3 region has 13 residues. CDR3 protein: CASSFSWGDIQYF.

The chain links TRBV5-1 to TRBJ2-2; TCRdb lists TRBD1, though no DNA is available to test this call. The V gene's germline CDR1 is SGHRS and CDR2 YFSETQ. The CDR3 loop spans 15 amino acids. This CDR3 is CASGPGEFDTGELFF.

The chain is built from TRBV18 and TRBJ2-1; the TRBD1 assignment by TCRdb is unverifiable without DNA. Germline loops: CDR1 KGHSH, CDR2 LQKENI. This CDR3 is 11 amino acids long. CDR3 loop: CASSPGQGLFF.

The rearrangement links TRBV27 to TRBJ2-5; the D call from TCRdb, TRBD1, cannot be confirmed without DNA. The CDR3 is made up of 15 amino acids. The germline gives CDR1 MNHEY, CDR2 SMNVEV (reference sequence). The CDR3 loop is CASSFPGAEKRTQYF.

V is TRBV12-3 or TRBV12-4 and J is TRBJ2-7; TCRdb's D gene call, TRBD1, goes unchecked for lack of DNA. This CDR3 is built from 14 residues. This CDR3 reads CASSATGGLNEQYF.

The chain employs TRBV5-1 and TRBJ2-1; no DNA is available, so the TRBD1 call from TCRdb remains unchecked. This CDR3 is 18 amino acids long. Germline CDR1 and CDR2: SGHRS and YFSETQ. The chain's CDR3 is CASSSRSLRGQSYNEQFF.

The genes are TRBV5-6 and TRBJ2-7; the TRBD1 assignment by TCRdb is unverifiable without DNA. The CDR3 has 13 amino acids. The germline gives CDR1 SGHDT, CDR2 YYEEEE. CDR3 amino acids: CASSSPGDYEQYF.

V gene TRBV6-1 combines with J gene TRBJ2-2; TCRdb indicates TRBD1, and absent DNA this call remains unverified. Germline V gene lookup returns CDR1 MNHNS and CDR2 SASEGT. CDR3 size: 14 residues. The CDR3 loop is CASSGSGGLGELFF.